The source of this T cell receptor beta chain is a study of blood T cell repertoires in COVID-19. As for the study in general: The United States, Italy and Spain were the sources of the acute and convalescent COVID-19 samples.

The V gene's germline CDR1 is MNHEY and CDR2 SVGEGT. With V trimmed by 2 bases and J by 0 bases, 8 bases remained unmatched. CDR3 length: 18 amino acids. Only in-frame clones appear in the TCRdb table, and some are missing; sequencing was by immunoSEQ multiplex PCR. Here the sample spans under 85,000 clones, approximately 84% being singletons. Only a few counts were recorded for this clone. The clonotype originates from a human donor in a cohort sampled during active COVID-19. The sample consisted of peripheral blood. The chain joins TRBV6-2 or TRBV6-3 to TRBJ2-1, with TRBD2 identical over 9 bases. The CDR3 bases are TGTGCCAGCAGTTACCATGGCGGGGGGGTCAGCTCCTACAATGAGCAGTTCTTC. Translating it yields CASSYHGGGVSSYNEQFF.